This note documents a single T cell receptor beta chain sequence. Antigen unknown. Before the COVID-19 pandemic, during about 2011-2019, CD4+ T cells were taken from unexposed donors. CD4+ T cells were isolated from the cells after less than 13 days of culture. TCRdb's table, derived via immunoSEQ multiplex PCR, lists solely in-frame clones and lacks some. The repertoire holds about 24,000 clones, with around four fifths as singletons. The data were obtained in a study of CD4 T cells in relation to SARS-CoV-2 and coronaviruses. Germline V gene data show CDR1 as MNHEY and CDR2 as SVGAGI. The ends lost 4 bases at V and 1 base at J; junction bases unmatched: 4. The CDR3 runs 16 residues.

The TCR was taken from a human donor in good health. This chain joins TRBV6-5 and TRBJ1-1, with 12 bases aligning to TRBD1. Sequenced: CD4+ T cells from PBMCs, cultured in vitro. The CDR3 spells CASSSGQGAGNTEAFF. In DNA form, the CDR3 reads TGTGCCAGCAGTTCGGGACAGGGGGCAGGGAACACTGAAGCTTTCTTT.